Listed here are 2 T cell receptor beta chains from one sample, sequenced in a study of T cell clonality in common variable immunodeficiency. The assay was immunoSEQ multiplex PCR, and TCRdb's table has in-frame clones only and misses some. The sample includes about 45,000 clones, none of them occurring once. The sequencing sample was made of peripheral blood mononuclear cells. The receptors derive from a person aged 18-70 years in good health.

In this sample, this clone turned up many times. The read is 3 residues too short to cover the CDR3 end, so that end is filled in from the germline J gene. This chain uses TRBV19 with TRBJ2-1; 8 nucleotides agree with TRBD2. The CDR3 is 13 residues long. J was trimmed by 4 bases and V by 8 bases; bases with no gene match: 4. Germline V gene sequence: CDR1 LNHDA, CDR2 SQIVND (reference sequence). Partial CDR3 DNA: TGTGCCAGTGGACTAGCAGAATACAATGAG. Translated, it gives CASGLAEYNE. The complete CDR3 reads CASGLAEYNEQFF.

This clone was detected ten times or more. The DNA ends 3 residues before the CDR3 does, and the rest of the CDR3 is filled in from the germline J gene. This sequence joins TRBV6-2 or TRBV6-3 and TRBJ1-1, with D perhaps matching TRBD1 (5 bases). Germline-derived CDR1 and CDR2 are MNHEY and SVGEGT. This CDR3 has 13 residues. Trimming stripped 7 bases from V and 6 bases from J, with 15 bases between. CDR3 sequence: CASKNTRDSEAFF. The sequenced part of the CDR3 DNA is TGTGCCAGCAAGAACACACGGGACTCTGAA.